The 15 T cell receptor beta chains below were found in one sample sequenced in a study of tumor-infiltrating lymphocytes in primary liver carcinoma. Without any cell sorting, roughly 20-33 mg of bulk tissue yielded co-extracted RNA and DNA. cDNA specific to TCR beta was made from around 450 ng of total RNA, with a constant-region primer employed for priming. Construction of TCR beta libraries relied on three successive nested multiplex PCR rounds employing slightly modified ARM-PCR. TRBV1-TRBV30 forward primers and a C-beta reverse primer were used in the first two PCR rounds, which each ran for around 11 cycles. TCRdb re-derived calls from the multiplex PCR reads in MiXCR, one entry per CDR3 protein. The data contain about 60,000 distinct CDR3 sequences, 71% of them singletons. The sample comprised liver tumor tissue from sampling region 4. Specified subset: tumor region T4, right-lateral pole. These receptors all stem from a man aged 35-49 years with primary liver carcinoma and hepatitis B virus infection.

This clonotype was observed once. The DNA is omitted, as the CDR3 cannot be located on it reliably, and the CDR3 follows TCRdb's listing. The chain links TRBV12-3 or TRBV12-4 to TRBJ1-5. The CDR3 numbers 15 amino acids, ends counted. The CDR3 region is CASSFGQGSSQPQRF.

In this sample, this clonotype turned up once. A read error may produce the germline difference seen at one junction end. The chain is built from TRBV11-2 and TRBJ2-5; TRBD2 is a possible D gene (5 bases). Germline CDR1 is SGHAT and CDR2 is FQNNGV. The CDR3 sequence is 12 residues long. The DNA for the CDR3 is TGTGCCAGCAGGTTTGAGGGTGAGACCCGGTACTTT. This sequence encodes CASRFEGETRYF.

About this clonotype itself: Mismatch with germline at one junction end may stem from a read error. The V call is TRBV11-2, the J call TRBJ2-3; no firm D call. Germline assignment: CDR1 SGHAT and CDR2 FQNNGV. The length of the CDR3 is 12 residues. This CDR3 reads CANSASIDTQYF. The CDR3 nucleotides read TGTGCTAACAGCGCCAGCATAGATACGCAGTATTTT.

Note on this clonotype: This may arise from a read error, as a much more abundant clone is one base away. This chain links TRBV4-3 with TRBJ1-1; D ambiguous. Germline V gene sequence: CDR1 LGHNA, CDR2 YSLEER. The CDR3 length is 13 residues. The DNA for the CDR3 is TGCGCCAGCAACCAAGCTAGGAACACTGAAGCTTTCTTT. Translated, it gives CASNQARNTEAFF.

For this clonotype: The conserved final phenylalanine or tryptophan is absent from the CDR3, which likely points to a read error. The DNA is omitted, as the CDR3 cannot be located on it reliably, and the CDR3 follows TCRdb's listing. V is TRBV6-1 and J is TRBJ2-7; the DNA was not compared with TRBD1, the D call given in the table. Termini included, the CDR3 measures 14 amino acids. Germline CDR1 and CDR2: MNHNS and SASEGT. The CDR3 sequence: CASSEGAPPYEQNI.

With regard to this clonotype: A read error may account for a junction end that differs from germline. The CDR3 DNA sequence: TGCGCCGGCAGTCCCATAGTGGGGAGCAATCAGGCCCAGCATTTT. Protein sequence: CAGSPIVGSNQAQHF. This sequence joins TRBV4-1 and TRBJ1-5; no clear D gene. Germline V gene lookup returns CDR1 MGHRA and CDR2 YSYEKL. This CDR3 is built from 15 residues.

This clonotype was counted once. A much bigger clone sits one base away, suggesting this may be a read error. The CDR3 region has the DNA TGTGCCAGCAGCTTCGAGGGATTTGGCTATGGCTACATCTTC. Translating it yields CASSFEGFGYGYIF. The J gene is TRBJ1-2, the V gene TRBV11-1; D remains ambiguous. This CDR3 has 14 amino acids. The germline V gene has CDR1 SGHAT and CDR2 FQDESV (reference sequence).

This rearrangement joins TRBV4-3 to TRBJ2-3, with TRBD2 matching over 14 bases. This CDR3 region has 20 residues. V trimming: 9 bases; J trimming: 4 bases; junction bases outside the gene matches: 21. Germline V gives CDR1 LGHNA, CDR2 YSLEER. DNA of the CDR3: TGCGCCAGAAACCAAGGTCTTCCCTCGGGGACTAGCGGGAGAGCAGATACGCAGTATTTT. It translates to CARNQGLPSGTSGRADTQYF.

Turning to this clonotype: At one boundary the junction diverges from the germline segment, which might be a read error. The rearrangement links TRBV6-6 to TRBJ2-5, with a possible D match to TRBD1 (5 bases). The CDR3 length is 11 residues. Germline V lookup: CDR1 MNHNY, CDR2 SVGAGI (reference sequence). CDR3 nucleotide sequence: TGTGCCAGCGGAGATCAGGGAACCCAGTGCTTC. This translates into CASGDQGTQCF.

Of note for this clonotype: As the CDR3 is not closed by the conserved phenylalanine or tryptophan, this likely results from a read error. The rearrangement uses TRBV28 and TRBJ2-7; D might be TRBD1 (6 bases). This CDR3 contains 17 residues. Per germline, CDR1 MDHEN and CDR2 SYDVKM. The V end was cut by 1 base, the J end by 6 bases, with 22 bases between. The CDR3 region is CASSLLASGEEKCEQYY. The CDR3 bases are TGTGCCAGCAGTTTATTGGCCTCAGGGGAAGAAAAGTGCGAGCAGTACTAC.

Comment on this clonotype: One junction end disagrees with the germline gene, perhaps due to a read error. The chain employs TRBV6-5 and TRBJ1-2, with unresolved D. The CDR3 totals 13 residues. In germline, CDR1 is MNHEY, CDR2 SVGAGI. CDR3 bases: TGTGCCAGCATTTACGTGCAAAACTATGGCTACACCTTC. Its translation is CASIYVQNYGYTF.

This rearrangement joins TRBV7-3 to TRBJ2-5, with D unclear. With 2 bases removed from V and 1 base from J, the gap between germline ends came to 20 bases. The V gene's germline CDR1 is SGHTA and CDR2 FQGTGA. The CDR3 has 18 residues. The CDR3 sequence: CASSLQLEIRALQETQYF. The CDR3 DNA is TGTGCCAGCAGCTTACAATTGGAAATCAGAGCCCTCCAAGAGACCCAGTACTTC.

A single count supports this clonotype. Germline and junction disagree at one end, which may indicate a read error. The chain has TRBV6-5 and TRBJ2-6; TRBD2 aligns across 7 bases. This CDR3 is 22 amino acids long. The germline gives CDR1 MNHEY, CDR2 SVGAGI. CDR3 DNA sequence: TGTGCCAGTAGTTACTCTCAACCTGCCCTGACGGGAGGCTACTCTGGGGTCAACGTCCTGACTTTC. This gives the protein CASSYSQPALTGGYSGVNVLTF.

Ten or more counts support this clonotype. The V gene is TRBV7-9, the J gene TRBJ2-7; tentatively, D is TRBD2 (6 bases). Germline lookup yields CDR1 SEHNR and CDR2 FQNEAQ (reference sequence). Trimming stripped 7 bases from V and 7 bases from J, with 17 bases between. This CDR3 region has 13 residues. In DNA form, the CDR3 reads TGTGCCAGCACCCCTCGGGGGAGTGGGGAGCAGTACTTC. This sequence encodes CASTPRGSGEQYF.

Details on this clonotype: This is likely a read error, given that the CDR3 carries no conserved phenylalanine or tryptophan at its end. The chain has TRBV5-4 and TRBJ1-1, with D perhaps matching TRBD1 (6 bases). Germline values: CDR1 SGHNT, CDR2 YYREEE (reference sequence). There are 16 residues in the CDR3. CDR3 region: CAGSLSRGGTNTEAFI. CDR3 bases: TGTGCCGGCAGCTTGAGTCGAGGGGGGACGAACACTGAAGCTTTCATT.